This entry is about one T cell receptor beta chain. The antigen is unknown. PCR used 60 Vbeta primers and 13 Jbeta primers. Sequencing used immunoSEQ multiplex PCR; TCRdb keeps in-frame clones, though not all of them. The sample has 130,000 to 150,000 clones, about four fifths seen once. This CDR3 has 13 residues. The V and J ends lost 0 bases and 3 bases respectively, with 7 bases between them. Germline lookup yields CDR1 SGDLS and CDR2 YYNGEE. The data stem from a study of cytomegalovirus exposure and HLA in healthy donors. Study context: HLA-typed donors were the source of around 80 million unique TCRs, which an early data release held.

Study-level results: With later analysis, a missense DCLRE1C variant became linked to TCR beta V- and J-gene trimming. For presence/absence analyses, sequencing depth was assumed to be roughly uniform across donors. The records held CMV serostatus as the only immune exposure information.

The receptor was isolated from a male donor in good health and CMV-seronegative. Sequencing was performed on PBMCs. The chain uses TRBV9 and TRBJ2-7; D gene ambiguous. The CDR3 reads CASSVVPGYEQYF. CDR3 DNA: TGTGCCAGCAGCGTAGTTCCAGGCTACGAGCAGTACTTC.